This TCR beta chain comes out of a study of shared clonotypes between healthy human individuals. Across the whole study: Three plates each covered CD4 naive and memory; CD8 naive two, CD8 memory one.

As for this clone: Its matching antigen is unknown.

Whole-study results and caveats: Sampling was confined to blood; repertoires within tissues likely differ. Naive subsets tended to show greater estimated richness than memory subsets.

Clones were read by immunoSEQ multiplex PCR, and TCRdb kept only the in-frame ones, dropping some. Of fewer than 200,000 clones in the sample, approximately 61% were seen once. Germline V CDR1 and CDR2: SEHNR, FQNEAQ (reference sequence). The germline V and J ends were trimmed by 10 bases and 8 bases, with 20 bases remaining between them. The CDR3 runs 13 residues. Sequenced: memory CD4+ T cells sorted from blood. Subset reported: CD45RA-negative fraction. The chain recombines TRBV7-9 with TRBJ1-2; no firm D call. This clonotype was obtained from a man younger than 45 in good health. The chain's CDR3 is CAILAPPIRGYTF. The CDR3 coding sequence is TGTGCCATCCTCGCCCCCCCGATAAGGGGCTACACCTTC.